What follows is one T cell receptor beta chain and its context. No cognate antigen has been identified for it. No much larger clone is present one base from it, and per-base qualities are unavailable. This sample is part of a study of T cell repertoires in cytomegalovirus infection (dated by TCRdb to about 2019). About the study as a whole: Donor HLA type was relevant to the analysis, because carriage of CMV infection together with the matching HLA type was indicated by public TCR beta signatures. Study-wide conclusions, independent of this receptor: In the ex vivo response, HLA-C-restricted CMV-specific TCR beta clonotypes were dominant, and in two of eight donors the single most frequent clonotype came from this HLA-C-restricted group. In both this cohort and an independent cohort of 350 or so donors, the cumulative frequency of public TCR beta family members distinguished carriers of CMV infection plus the relevant HLA type.

Instrument on record: Illumina HiSeq 1500. TCRdb trimmed public reads at Q25 via fastp, called clones via MiXCR and kept in-frame beta chains. For every CDR3 protein sequence, its rows merge into one entry that carries the most common genes and DNA. Present in this sample are roughly 190,000 distinct CDR3 sequences, 8% to 10% of which were seen just once. The ten largest account for around 4.4% of the sample. Reading the germline V gene gives CDR1 MGHRA and CDR2 YSYEKL. Taken from cysteine to phenylalanine, the CDR3 has 16 residues. The only DNA kept is the CDR3, 48 bases in frame from the first base. A distance of 17 bases separates the germline ends of V and J, which lose 8 bases and 0 bases respectively.

The receptor's source is a human donor in good health (CMV status not recorded). Some clones in this sample may be carry-over from other donors' samples. This receptor chain uses TRBV4-1 and TRBJ2-1, with the D gene too uncertain to name. Sequencing was performed on PBMCs. The CDR3 here reads CASAQDLTSSYNEQFF. The nucleotide sequence is given as TGCGCCAGCGCTCAAGATCTGACTTCCTCCTACAATGAGCAGTTCTTC.